The source of this TCR beta chain is a study of shared clonotypes between healthy human individuals. As for the study in general: Every donor yielded three CD4 naive, three CD4 memory, two CD8 naive and one CD8 memory plate.

All donors qualified as healthy HIV-negative adults and had experienced no recent acute infections or vaccinations. A split of CD4+ cells into CD45RA+ naive and CD45RA-negative memory subsets was performed. Trimming left V 0 bases short and J 6 bases short, with 16 bases between. Germline V lookup: CDR1 SGDLS, CDR2 YYNGEE. The CDR3 has 16 residues. Only in-frame clones appear in the TCRdb table, and some are missing; sequencing was by immunoSEQ multiplex PCR. The profile covers roughly 1 million clones, with about 75% appearing a single time and 1.4% taken by the ten largest. The genes are TRBV9 and TRBJ2-1; D may be TRBD2 (6 bases). The TCR sequence derives from a man younger than 30 in good health. The specimen sequenced was memory CD4+ T cells sorted from blood. The subset is: CD45RA-negative fraction. The chain's CDR3 is CASSVGLAPPSNEQFF. Written as DNA, the CDR3 is TGTGCCAGCAGCGTAGGTCTAGCGCCGCCATCCAATGAGCAGTTCTTC.